This TCR beta chain was recovered during a study of Ad26.COV2.S vaccination and SARS-CoV-2 variants. Study-level background: Of the COV1001 trial arms, the Ad26.COV2.S arm included the donor. General study results and limits: Placebo recipients trailed vaccine recipients in spike-specific TCR breadth.

V shed 7 bases, J shed 5 bases, and the junction held 6 bases outside the gene matches. Germline V gives CDR1 MNHEY, CDR2 SVGAGI. The CDR3 extends over 14 amino acids. This table comes from immunoSEQ multiplex PCR, and its TCRdb copy is limited to in-frame clones, with some not included. Of fewer than 600,000 clones listed, 70% to 90% are singletons. On this clone: Its antigen is still unknown.

Sample treatment: roughly 18 received Ad26.COV2.S at low or high dose, single or two shots; about 5 received placebo; per-sample allocation not given. On day 63 after the first injection, vaccine and placebo recipients gave samples. This rearrangement joins TRBV6-5 to TRBJ2-7; the match to TRBD1 covers 12 bases. The source material was peripheral blood, sampled in a trial of Ad26.COV2.S vaccine versus placebo. This receptor was taken from a person between 18 and 60 years old who received the Ad26.COV2.S COVID-19 vaccine or a placebo. CDR3 sequence: CASIMGQGAHEQYF. The CDR3 DNA follows: TGTGCCAGCATAATGGGACAGGGGGCCCACGAGCAGTACTTC.